This section outlines one T cell receptor (beta chain) sequence together with its context. Its antigen is as yet unknown. This sample is drawn from a study of CD8 T cells in ankylosing spondylitis. Findings and caveats of the study: Reactive arthritis synovial fluid and blood previously showed some of these motif variants. For ankylosing spondylitis blood, a TCR beta motif of 8 or 9 highly homologous variants appeared characteristic.

Germline V gene data show CDR1 as SGDLS and CDR2 as YYNGEE. The V and J ends lost 0 bases and 1 base, in that order; junction bases with no gene match: 2. CDR3 length: 15 amino acids. Using quantitative 5'-RACE with molecular barcodes, the authors made TCR beta libraries. TCRdb reprocessed the 5' RACE reads with MiXCR, giving one entry per CDR3 protein. The sample includes about 400,000 distinct CDR3 sequences, 20% of them seen just once. The TCR comes from a male donor with ankylosing spondylitis or in good health (not recorded which). Sample: blood, either unsorted or a sorted T cell fraction (not recorded which). The chain joins TRBV9 to TRBJ2-5; 8 nucleotides align to TRBD2. CDR3 DNA sequence: TGTGCCAGCAGCGTAGGACTAGCGACCCAAGAGACCCAGTACTTC. As protein: CASSVGLATQETQYF. Together with reference TRBV9 and TRBJ2-5, the CDR3 gives the full variable domain: DSGVTQTPKHLITATGQRVTLRCSPRSGDLSVYWYQQSLDQGLQFLIQYYNGEERAKGNILERFSAQQFPDLHSELNLSSLELGDSALYFCASSVGLATQETQYFGPGTRLLVL.